This T cell receptor beta chain was obtained from a study of T cells in Graves' hyperthyroidism and ophthalmopathy. Study-level information: Once the initial diagnosis was made, peripheral blood was obtained before any treatment. Overall study findings and caveats: Within blood appeared most thyroid clonotypes that had expanded above 0.001.

With V trimmed by 5 bases and J by 8 bases, 8 bases remained unmatched. This CDR3 is 13 amino acids long. Researchers took RNA transcripts and amplified the TCR beta CDR3 regions from them. First-round RT-PCR with HTBI primers amplified the TCR CDR3 region. TCRdb re-called the multiplex PCR reads through MiXCR, storing one row per CDR3 protein. Of hundreds of thousands of distinct CDR3 sequences listed, roughly 14% are singletons. This clonotype was seen more than once but under ten times. Its antigen is as yet unknown. The sequence was collected from a woman between 40 and 55 years old with Graves' ophthalmopathy. The sequenced sample was blood. The chain uses TRBV12-3 or TRBV12-4 and TRBJ1-1; the match to TRBD1 covers 7 bases. As DNA, the CDR3 is TGTGCCAGCAGTCCCCGACAGGGACTCGAAGCTTTCTTT. Translating gives CASSPRQGLEAFF.